The clone carrying this TCR beta chain was seen repeatedly, ten times or more. Some 1 million sorted CD4+ or CD8+ T cells made each library. This entry belongs to a study of neurological immune-mediated disorders. This CDR3 spans 12 amino acids. The germline V and J ends were trimmed by 5 bases and 11 bases, with 15 bases remaining between them. Germline CDR1 reads SGHVS; CDR2 reads FQNEAQ. TCRdb processed the 5' RACE reads anew with MiXCR; each CDR3 protein has one entry. The sample shows tens of thousands of distinct CDR3 sequences, 4% of them seen only once. This chain links TRBV7-8 with TRBJ1-1; D is unresolved. The sample consisted of CD4+ T cells from blood. This TCR was recovered from a middle-aged woman with multiple sclerosis. The CDR3 nucleotides read TGTGCCAGCAGCCAACCAGCTGAAGGTGCTTTCTTT. It encodes CASSQPAEGAFF.